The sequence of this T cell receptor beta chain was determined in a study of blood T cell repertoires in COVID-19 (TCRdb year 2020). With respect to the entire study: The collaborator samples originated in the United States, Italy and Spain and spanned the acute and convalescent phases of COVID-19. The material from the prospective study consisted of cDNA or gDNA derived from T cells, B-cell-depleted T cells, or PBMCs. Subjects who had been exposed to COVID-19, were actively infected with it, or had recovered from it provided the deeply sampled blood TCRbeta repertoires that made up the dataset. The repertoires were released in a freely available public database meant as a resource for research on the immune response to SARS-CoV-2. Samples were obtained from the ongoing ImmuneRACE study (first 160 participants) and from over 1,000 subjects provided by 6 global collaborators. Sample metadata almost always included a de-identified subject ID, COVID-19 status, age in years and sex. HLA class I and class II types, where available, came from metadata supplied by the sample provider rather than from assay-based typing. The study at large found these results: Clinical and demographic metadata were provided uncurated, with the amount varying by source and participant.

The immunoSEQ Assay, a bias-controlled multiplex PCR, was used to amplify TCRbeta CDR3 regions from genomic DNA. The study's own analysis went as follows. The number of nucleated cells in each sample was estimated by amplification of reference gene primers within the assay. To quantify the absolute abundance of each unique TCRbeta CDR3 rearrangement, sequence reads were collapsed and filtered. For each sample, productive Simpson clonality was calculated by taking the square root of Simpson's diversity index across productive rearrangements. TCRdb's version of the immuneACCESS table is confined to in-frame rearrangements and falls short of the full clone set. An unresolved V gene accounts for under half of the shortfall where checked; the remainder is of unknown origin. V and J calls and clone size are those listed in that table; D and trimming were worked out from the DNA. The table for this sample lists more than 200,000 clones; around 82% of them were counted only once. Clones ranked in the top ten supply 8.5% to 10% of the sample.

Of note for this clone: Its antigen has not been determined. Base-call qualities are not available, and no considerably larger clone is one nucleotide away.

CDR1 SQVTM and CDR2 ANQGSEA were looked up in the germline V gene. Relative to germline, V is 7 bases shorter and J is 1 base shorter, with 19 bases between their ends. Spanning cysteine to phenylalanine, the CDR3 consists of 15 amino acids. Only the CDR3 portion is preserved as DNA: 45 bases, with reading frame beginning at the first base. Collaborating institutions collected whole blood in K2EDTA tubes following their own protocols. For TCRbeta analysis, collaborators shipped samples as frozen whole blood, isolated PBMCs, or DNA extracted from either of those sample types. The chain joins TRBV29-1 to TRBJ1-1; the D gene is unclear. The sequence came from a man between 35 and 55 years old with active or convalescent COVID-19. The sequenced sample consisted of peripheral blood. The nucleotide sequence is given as TGCAGCGCTGCGACACCATCTGTGGGGAACACTGAAGCTTTCTTT. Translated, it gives CSAATPSVGNTEAFF.